The 21 T cell receptor beta chains given below trace back to one sample, sequenced in a study of cytomegalovirus exposure and HLA in healthy donors. Both 60 Vbeta primers and 13 Jbeta primers went into the PCR. Profiling relied on immunoSEQ multiplex PCR, and the TCRdb table lists in-frame clones only, not all of them. The sample totals 55,000 or so clones; its top ten clones hold about 10%. The specimen was PBMCs. These receptors were obtained from a woman between 45 and 60 years old in good health and CMV-seropositive.

The chain is built from TRBV19 and TRBJ1-5; 8 bases map to TRBD1. Germline trimming cut 7 bases from V and 1 base from J; bases unmatched to any gene: 12. This CDR3 has 17 residues. Germline V gene lookup returns CDR1 LNHDA and CDR2 SQIVND (reference sequence). This CDR3 is CASTIDRGPGSNQPQHF. CDR3 bases: TGTGCCAGTACCATAGACAGGGGCCCGGGAAGCAATCAGCCCCAGCATTTT.

The V gene is TRBV4-3, the J gene TRBJ1-4, with TRBD1 as a possible D gene (5 bases). V was cut by 0 bases and J by 4 bases, with 12 bases left in between. Germline CDR1 and CDR2: LGHNA and YSLEER. The CDR3 loop spans 16 amino acids. The CDR3 nucleotides read TGCGCCAGCAGCCAAGAGCTCCAGGGCGGTAATGAAAAACTGTTTTTT. Amino acid sequence: CASSQELQGGNEKLFF.

The chain joins TRBV9 to TRBJ2-7, with D possibly TRBD1 on 6 matching bases. Germline V gene sequence: CDR1 SGDLS, CDR2 YYNGEE. Deletions cut 0 bases from V and 0 bases from J, with 13 bases between. This CDR3 is built from 16 residues. The chain's CDR3 is CASSVGGTHSSYEQYF. The DNA for the CDR3 is TGTGCCAGCAGCGTAGGAGGGACACATAGCTCCTACGAGCAGTACTTC.

The chain employs TRBV4-3 and TRBJ1-6; D remains unclear. The CDR3 runs 14 residues. CDR1 and CDR2 from the germline V gene are LGHNA and YSLEER. The V gene lost 0 bases and the J gene lost 9 bases, with 9 bases spanning the gap. The CDR3 protein is CASSQDLSSSPLHF. The CDR3 DNA sequence: TGCGCCAGCAGCCAAGATCTAAGTAGTTCACCCCTCCACTTT.

V gene TRBV5-1 combines with J gene TRBJ2-3; a weak D match, TRBD2 (7 bases). V was trimmed by 2 bases and J by 1 base, leaving 11 bases between them. This CDR3 has 15 residues. Germline values: CDR1 SGHRS, CDR2 YFSETQ. CDR3 nucleotide sequence: TGCGCCAGCAGCTTTGGGGGGGCGGGCACAGATACGCAGTATTTT. Amino acid sequence: CASSFGGAGTDTQYF. The full variable domain, completed using reference TRBV5-1 and TRBJ2-3, is KAGVTQTPRYLIKTRGQQVTLSCSPISGHRSVSWYQQTPGQGLQFLFEYFSETQRNKGNFPGRFSGRQFSNSRSEMNVSTLELGDSALYLCASSFGGAGTDTQYFGPGTRLTVL.

The rearrangement joins TRBV4-1 to TRBJ2-5; maybe TRBD2 (6 bases). The DNA end lines up better with TRBJ2-7; the J call may be wrong. Germline CDR1 is MGHRA and CDR2 is YSYEKL. CDR3 length equals 13 residues. The chain's CDR3 is CASSQDGSLEQYF. The CDR3 nucleotides are TGCGCCAGCAGCCAAGACGGGAGTCTCGAGCAGTACTTC.

The V call is TRBV10-1, the J call TRBJ2-7; 9 nucleotides agree with TRBD2. The CDR3 runs to 16 residues. Per germline, CDR1 WNHNN and CDR2 SYGVQD (reference sequence). Trimming at V came to 2 bases and at J to 3 bases, leaving 8 bases not matched to a gene. In DNA, the CDR3 is TGCGCCAGCAGTGAGCGGGCTAGCGGGGTCGACTACGAGCAGTACTTC. It yields the protein CASSERASGVDYEQYF.

The J gene is TRBJ1-1, the V gene TRBV5-1; the D is unclear. Germline loops: CDR1 SGHRS, CDR2 YFSETQ. Trimming cost V 0 bases and J 0 bases, with 6 bases left between them. This CDR3 has 14 amino acids. The CDR3 DNA reads as TGCGCCAGCAGCTTGGCCACGGTGAACACTGAAGCTTTCTTT. Its protein is CASSLATVNTEAFF.

The rearrangement joins TRBV9 to TRBJ2-7, with TRBD1 matching over 7 bases. V shed 2 bases and J 1 base; nucleotides not matched to a gene: 3. The V gene's germline CDR1 is SGDLS and CDR2 YYNGEE. This CDR3 has 14 residues. The CDR3, as DNA: TGTGCCAGCAGCGTGGGGGACAGATCCTACGAGCAGTACTTC. The encoded protein is CASSVGDRSYEQYF.

The V call is TRBV5-6, the J call TRBJ1-6; 8 bases fit TRBD1. V lost 2 bases and J lost 11; bases outside the gene matches: 0. CDR3 length equals 12 residues. Germline assignment: CDR1 SGHDT and CDR2 YYEEEE. The CDR3 DNA reads as TGTGCCAGCAGCTTACAGGGGGCACCCCTCCACTTT. Translating gives CASSLQGAPLHF. Full variable domain (outside the CDR3, taken from reference TRBV5-6 and TRBJ1-6): DAGVTQSPTHLIKTRGQQVTLRCSPKSGHDTVSWYQQALGQGPQFIFQYYEEEERQRGNFPDRFSGHQFPNYSSELNVNALLLGDSALYLCASSLQGAPLHFGNGTRLTVT.

This chain joins TRBV7-2 and TRBJ1-5; 12 bases agree with TRBD1. With V trimmed by 1 base and J by 4 bases, 5 bases remained unmatched. CDR1 is SGHTA and CDR2 is FQGNSA in the germline V gene. This CDR3 is 17 amino acids long. CDR3 in amino acids: CASSLEGQGAGNQPQHF. CDR3 bases: TGTGCCAGCAGCTTAGAGGGACAGGGGGCAGGTAATCAGCCCCAGCATTTT.

The gene calls are TRBV30 and TRBJ1-6, with D possibly being TRBD1 (5 bases). Trimming pared 4 bases from V and 6 bases from J, leaving 10 bases between. The germline gives CDR1 GTSNPN, CDR2 SVGIG (reference sequence). The CDR3 loop spans 13 amino acids. The CDR3: CAWTQAFNSPLHF. The CDR3 coding sequence is TGTGCCTGGACACAGGCCTTTAATTCACCCCTCCACTTT.

Written as DNA, the CDR3 is TGTGCCAGCAGCTGGGGACAGGCTAATCAGCCCCAGCATTTT. It yields the protein CASSWGQANQPQHF. V usage is TRBV11-2 and J usage is TRBJ1-5; 8 bases fit TRBD1. Trimming removed 4 bases from V and 4 bases from J; junction bases left unmatched: 3. The length of the CDR3 is 14 residues. Germline assignment: CDR1 SGHAT and CDR2 FQNNGV.

By frequency, this clone is medium-sized. The rearrangement links TRBV6-1 to TRBJ1-1; 10 nucleotides align to TRBD1. The length of the CDR3 is 13 residues. Trimming took 5 bases from V and 4 from J; bases not matched to a gene: 1. CDR1 and CDR2 from the germline V gene are MNHNS and SASEGT. CDR3 in DNA: TGTGCCAGCAGTCGACAGGGGGCCACTGAAGCTTTCTTT. It is translated as CASSRQGATEAFF.

This chain joins TRBV7-7 and TRBJ2-7; D is perhaps TRBD1 (7 bases). CDR3 length: 14 amino acids. Trimming left V 1 base short and J 4 bases short, with 11 bases between. Germline CDR1 reads SSHAT; CDR2 reads FNYEAQ (reference sequence). The CDR3 bases are TGTGCCAGCAGCTTAGGGGCAGGGGGGTACGAGCAGTACTTC. Its protein is CASSLGAGGYEQYF. Full variable domain (remainder filled in from reference TRBV7-7 and TRBJ2-7): GAGVSQSPRYKVTKRGQDVTLRCDPISSHATLYWYQQALGQGPEFLTYFNYEAQPDKSGLPSDRFSAERPEGSISTLTIQRTEQRDSAMYRCASSLGAGGYEQYFGPGTRLTVT.

CDR3 region: CASSIGEGYEQFF. CDR3 coding DNA: TGTGCCAGTAGTATCGGGGAGGGCTATGAGCAGTTCTTC. The genes are TRBV19 and TRBJ2-1; 7 positions match TRBD2. Germline assignment: CDR1 LNHDA and CDR2 SQIVND (reference sequence). The CDR3 extends over 13 amino acids. J gave up 8 bases and V 3 bases, and 4 bases lay outside the gene matches.

The rearrangement links TRBV28 to TRBJ1-3; no reliable D call. V lost 2 bases and J 2 bases, leaving 4 bases between the germline ends. Germline CDR1 is MDHEN and CDR2 is SYDVKM. This CDR3 spans 13 amino acids. The CDR3 sequence is CASSLPAGNTIYF. The CDR3 DNA is TGTGCCAGCAGTTTACCTGCTGGAAACACCATATATTTT. Full variable domain (missing parts from reference TRBV28 and TRBJ1-3): DVKVTQSSRYLVKRTGEKVFLECVQDMDHENMFWYRQDPGLGLRLIYFSYDVKMKEKGDIPEGYSVSREKKERFSLILESASTNQTSMYLCASSLPAGNTIYFGEGSWLTVV.

V and J are TRBV7-3 and TRBJ2-3; tentatively, D is TRBD1 (6 bases). Between the trimmed V and J ends, which lost 5 bases and 1 base, there was a span of 19 bases. The germline CDR1 and CDR2 sequences are SGHTA and FQGTGA. CDR3 length: 17 residues. CDR3: CASSRQASRTGTDTQYF. The CDR3, as DNA: TGTGCCAGCAGCCGACAGGCTAGCAGGACCGGCACAGATACGCAGTATTTT. Filled out from reference TRBV7-3 and TRBJ2-3, the complete variable domain reads GAGVSQTPSNKVTEKGKYVELRCDPISGHTALYWYRQSLGQGPEFLIYFQGTGAADDSGLPNDRFFAVRPEGSVSTLKIQRTERGDSAVYLCASSRQASRTGTDTQYFGPGTRLTVL.

V gene TRBV18 combines with J gene TRBJ2-4; 7 bases map to TRBD2. J was trimmed by 5 bases and V by 3 bases; bases with no gene match: 1. Germline CDR1 is KGHSH and CDR2 is LQKENI. This CDR3 is 13 amino acids long. CDR3 residues: CASSPGGENIQYF. In DNA, the CDR3 is TGTGCCAGCTCACCGGGGGGGGAAAACATTCAGTACTTC.

The V gene is TRBV9, the J gene TRBJ2-7, with D possibly being TRBD1 (5 bases). The germline V gene has CDR1 SGDLS and CDR2 YYNGEE. This CDR3 spans 14 amino acids. Trimming cost V 0 bases and J 2 bases, with 9 bases left between them. The CDR3 loop is CASSVGKGTYEQYF. The CDR3 coding sequence is TGTGCCAGCAGCGTAGGAAAGGGGACCTACGAGCAGTACTTC.

Comments on this clone: At one of its ends the junction is not consistent with the germline gene, which may arise from a read error. The J gene is TRBJ2-5, the V gene TRBV11-2; 8 positions agree with TRBD1. This CDR3 region has 13 residues. Germline CDR1 SGHAT, CDR2 FQNNGV. The CDR3 nucleotides are TGTGCCAGCAGCTTAGACGATCAGGGGGCGTCTCACTTC. Encoded protein: CASSLDDQGASHF.